This T cell receptor beta chain was sequenced for a study of T cells in localized non-small cell lung cancer. Findings and caveats of the study: A median approximately 61 of the top 100 tumor clones appeared in adjacent lung. T cell clonality was highest in uninvolved adjacent lung, above tumor. Since sequencing was restricted to only one region of the tumor, intratumor heterogeneity remains a possibility.

Assay: immunoSEQ multiplex PCR; the TCRdb copy retains only in-frame clones and omits some. The sample shows 130,000 or so clones, roughly nine tenths of them seen only once. The ends were cut back, 0 bases at V and 8 bases at J, with 16 bases in the middle. The germline V gene encodes CDR1 ENHRY and CDR2 SYGVKD. The length of the CDR3 is 15 residues. In the case of this clone: The antigen is unknown.

The TCR sequence derives from a female donor older than 55 with stage I lung adenocarcinoma. This specimen was peripheral blood, taken before any cancer treatment. The V call is TRBV10-3, the J call TRBJ1-2; the D is unclear. The CDR3 nucleotides are TGTGCCATCAGTGAGTCCCCGGGATTTTTGGAGGGCTACACCTTC. Translated, it gives CAISESPGFLEGYTF.